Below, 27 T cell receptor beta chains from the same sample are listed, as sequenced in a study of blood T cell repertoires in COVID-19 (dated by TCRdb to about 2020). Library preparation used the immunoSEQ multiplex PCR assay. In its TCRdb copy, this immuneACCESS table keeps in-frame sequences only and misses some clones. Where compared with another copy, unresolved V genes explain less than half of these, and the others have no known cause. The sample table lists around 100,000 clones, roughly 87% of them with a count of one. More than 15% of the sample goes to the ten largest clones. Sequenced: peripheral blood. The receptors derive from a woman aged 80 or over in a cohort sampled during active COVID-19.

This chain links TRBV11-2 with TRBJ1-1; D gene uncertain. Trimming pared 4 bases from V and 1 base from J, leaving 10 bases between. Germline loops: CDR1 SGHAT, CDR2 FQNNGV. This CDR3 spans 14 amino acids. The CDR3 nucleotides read TGTGCCAGCAGCTACCAACAGACGAACACTGAAGCTTTCTTT. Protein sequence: CASSYQQTNTEAFF. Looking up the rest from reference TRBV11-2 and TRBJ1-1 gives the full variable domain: EAGVAQSPRYKIIEKRQSVAFWCNPISGHATLYWYQQILGQGPKLLIQFQNNGVVDDSQLPKDRFSAERLKGVDSTLKIQPAKLEDSAVYLCASSYQQTNTEAFFGQGTRLTVV.

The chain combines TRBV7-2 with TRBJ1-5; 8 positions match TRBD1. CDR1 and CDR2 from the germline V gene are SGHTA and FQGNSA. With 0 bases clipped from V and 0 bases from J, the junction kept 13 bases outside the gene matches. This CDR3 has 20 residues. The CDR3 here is CASSLAPRTGREYSNQPQHF. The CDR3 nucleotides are TGTGCCAGCAGCTTAGCGCCACGGACAGGGAGGGAGTATAGCAATCAGCCCCAGCATTTT.

Written as DNA, the CDR3 is TGTGCCAGCAGCGTCGAAGGACAGGGGACTGAAGCTTTCTTT. Its translation is CASSVEGQGTEAFF. The chain has TRBV7-2 and TRBJ1-1; TRBD1 matches at 9 bases. Germline loops: CDR1 SGHTA, CDR2 FQGNSA. The CDR3 loop spans 14 amino acids. J was trimmed by 5 bases and V by 5 bases; bases with no gene match: 6.

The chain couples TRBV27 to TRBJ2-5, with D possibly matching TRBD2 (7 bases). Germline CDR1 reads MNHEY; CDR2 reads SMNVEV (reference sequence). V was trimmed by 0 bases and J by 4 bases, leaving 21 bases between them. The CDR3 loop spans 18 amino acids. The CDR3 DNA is TGTGCCAGCAGTTTATCGGGGGGCCTAGCGGCCCATTCAGAGACCCAGTACTTC. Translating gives CASSLSGGLAAHSETQYF.

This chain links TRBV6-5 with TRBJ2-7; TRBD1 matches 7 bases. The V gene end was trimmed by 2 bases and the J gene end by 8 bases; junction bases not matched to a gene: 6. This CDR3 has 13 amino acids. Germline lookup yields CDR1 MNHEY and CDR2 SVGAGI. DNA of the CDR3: TGTGCCAGCAGTTACATCCGGACAGGAAAGCAGTACTTC. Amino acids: CASSYIRTGKQYF.

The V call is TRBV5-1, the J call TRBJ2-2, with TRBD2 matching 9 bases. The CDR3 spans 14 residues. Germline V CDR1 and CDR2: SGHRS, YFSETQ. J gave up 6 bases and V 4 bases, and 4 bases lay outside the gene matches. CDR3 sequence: CASSVAGGPGELFF. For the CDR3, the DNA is TGCGCCAGCAGCGTGGCGGGGGGGCCCGGGGAGCTGTTTTTT.

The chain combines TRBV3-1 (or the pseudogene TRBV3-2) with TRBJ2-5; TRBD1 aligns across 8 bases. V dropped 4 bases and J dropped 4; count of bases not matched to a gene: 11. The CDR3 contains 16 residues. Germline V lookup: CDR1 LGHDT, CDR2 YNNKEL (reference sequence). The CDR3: CASSRGRTGKSETQYF. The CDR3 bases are TGTGCCAGCAGCCGAGGACGGACAGGGAAGTCAGAGACCCAGTACTTC.

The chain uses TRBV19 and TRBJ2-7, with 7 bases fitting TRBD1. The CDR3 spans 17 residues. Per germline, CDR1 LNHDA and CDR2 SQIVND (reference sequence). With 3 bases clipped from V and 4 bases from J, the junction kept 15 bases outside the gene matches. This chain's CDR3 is CASSIQGAPQGEYEQYF. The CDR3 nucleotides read TGTGCCAGTAGTATCCAGGGTGCCCCCCAGGGGGAGTACGAGCAGTACTTC.

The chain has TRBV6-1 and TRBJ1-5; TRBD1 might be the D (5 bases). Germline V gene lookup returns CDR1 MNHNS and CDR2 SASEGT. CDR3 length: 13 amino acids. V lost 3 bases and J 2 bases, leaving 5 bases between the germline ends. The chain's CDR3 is CASSETGNQPQHF. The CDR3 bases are TGTGCCAGCAGTGAGACAGGCAATCAGCCCCAGCATTTT.

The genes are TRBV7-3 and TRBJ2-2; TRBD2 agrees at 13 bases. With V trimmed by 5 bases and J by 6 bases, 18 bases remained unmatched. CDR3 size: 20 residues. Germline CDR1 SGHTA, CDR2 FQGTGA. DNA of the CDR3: TGTGCCAGCAGCCTGTTCTCCCACTCCGGGACTAGCGGGGTAGCCGGGGAGCTGTTTTTT. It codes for CASSLFSHSGTSGVAGELFF.

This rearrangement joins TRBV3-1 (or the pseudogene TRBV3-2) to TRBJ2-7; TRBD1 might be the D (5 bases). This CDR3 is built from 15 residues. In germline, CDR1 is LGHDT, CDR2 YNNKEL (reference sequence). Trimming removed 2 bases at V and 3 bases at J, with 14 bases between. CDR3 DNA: TGTGCCAGCAGCCAAACTCGGACACTTATCTACGAGCAGTACTTC. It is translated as CASSQTRTLIYEQYF.

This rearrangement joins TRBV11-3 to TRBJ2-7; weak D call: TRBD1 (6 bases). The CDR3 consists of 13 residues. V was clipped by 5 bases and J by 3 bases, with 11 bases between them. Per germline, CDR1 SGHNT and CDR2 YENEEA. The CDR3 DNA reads TGTGCCAGCAGCCTAATCAGGGGCTACGAGCAGTACTTC. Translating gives CASSLIRGYEQYF.

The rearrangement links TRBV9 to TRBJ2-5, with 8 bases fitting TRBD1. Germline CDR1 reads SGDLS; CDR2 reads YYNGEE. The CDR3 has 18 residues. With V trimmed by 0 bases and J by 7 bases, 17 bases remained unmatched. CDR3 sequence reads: CASSVGMLAGGADVTQYF. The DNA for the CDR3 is TGTGCCAGCAGCGTAGGCATGTTGGCAGGGGGCGCGGACGTGACCCAGTACTTC.

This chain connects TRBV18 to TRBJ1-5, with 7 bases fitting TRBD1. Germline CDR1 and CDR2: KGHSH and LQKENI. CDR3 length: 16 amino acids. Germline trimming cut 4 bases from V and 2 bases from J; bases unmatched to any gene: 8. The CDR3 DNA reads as TGTGCCAGCTCACAGACAGGGCCCGGGGGCAATCAGCCCCAGCATTTT. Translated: CASSQTGPGGNQPQHF.

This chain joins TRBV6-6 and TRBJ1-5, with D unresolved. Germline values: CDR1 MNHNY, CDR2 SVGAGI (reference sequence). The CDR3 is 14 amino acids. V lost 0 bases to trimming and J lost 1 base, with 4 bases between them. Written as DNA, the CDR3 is TGTGCCAGCAGTTACTCGTCGAGCAATCAGCCCCAGCATTTT. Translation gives CASSYSSSNQPQHF.

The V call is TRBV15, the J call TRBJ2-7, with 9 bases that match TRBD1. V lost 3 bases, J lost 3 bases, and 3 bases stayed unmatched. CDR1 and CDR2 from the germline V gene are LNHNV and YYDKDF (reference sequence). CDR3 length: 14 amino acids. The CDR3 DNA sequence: TGTGCCACCAGCAGGGACAGGGGCGTCTACGAGCAGTACTTC. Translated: CATSRDRGVYEQYF.

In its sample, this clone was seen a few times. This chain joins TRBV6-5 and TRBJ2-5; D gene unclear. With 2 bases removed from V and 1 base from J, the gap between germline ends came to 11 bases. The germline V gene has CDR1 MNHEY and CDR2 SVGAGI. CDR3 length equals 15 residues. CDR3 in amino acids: CASSYGPNFQETQYF. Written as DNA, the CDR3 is TGTGCCAGCAGTTACGGCCCGAATTTCCAAGAGACCCAGTACTTC.

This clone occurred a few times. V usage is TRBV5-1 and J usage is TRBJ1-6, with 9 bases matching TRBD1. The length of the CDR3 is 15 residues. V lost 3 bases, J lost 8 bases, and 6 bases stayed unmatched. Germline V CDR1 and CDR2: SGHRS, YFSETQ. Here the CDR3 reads CASSYRTGADSPLHF. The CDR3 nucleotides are TGCGCCAGCAGCTACCGGACAGGGGCGGATTCACCCCTCCACTTT.

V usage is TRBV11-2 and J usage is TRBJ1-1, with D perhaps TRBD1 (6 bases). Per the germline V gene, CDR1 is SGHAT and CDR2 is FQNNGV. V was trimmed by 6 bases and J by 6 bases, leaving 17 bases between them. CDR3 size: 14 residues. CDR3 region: CASRAVQGRPEAFF. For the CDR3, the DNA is TGTGCCAGCAGGGCGGTCCAGGGGCGGCCTGAAGCTTTCTTT.

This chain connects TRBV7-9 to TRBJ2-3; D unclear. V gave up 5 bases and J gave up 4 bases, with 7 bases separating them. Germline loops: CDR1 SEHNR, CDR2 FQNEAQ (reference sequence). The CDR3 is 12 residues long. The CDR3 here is CASSPQSDTQYF. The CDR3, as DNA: TGTGCCAGCAGCCCTCAGTCAGATACGCAGTATTTT.

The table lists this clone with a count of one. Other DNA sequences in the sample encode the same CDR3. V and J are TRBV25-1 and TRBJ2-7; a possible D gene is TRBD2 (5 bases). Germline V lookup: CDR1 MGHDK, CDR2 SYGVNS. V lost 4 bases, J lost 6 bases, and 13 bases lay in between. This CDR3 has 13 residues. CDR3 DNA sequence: TGTGCCAGCAGTGGGACGGGGTCGGGCGAGCAGTACTTC. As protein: CASSGTGSGEQYF.

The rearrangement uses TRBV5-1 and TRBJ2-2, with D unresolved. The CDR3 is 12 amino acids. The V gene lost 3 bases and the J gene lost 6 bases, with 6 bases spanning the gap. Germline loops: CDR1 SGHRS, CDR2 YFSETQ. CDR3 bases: TGCGCCAGCAGCTCGAGTCCCGGGGAGCTGTTTTTT. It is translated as CASSSSPGELFF.

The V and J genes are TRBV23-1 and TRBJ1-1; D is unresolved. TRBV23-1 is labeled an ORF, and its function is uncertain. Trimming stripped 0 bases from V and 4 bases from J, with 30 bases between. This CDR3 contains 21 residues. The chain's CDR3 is CASSQSPRVPGVEMAFTEAFF. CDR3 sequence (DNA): TGCGCCAGCAGTCAATCCCCCCGAGTCCCCGGGGTAGAGATGGCATTCACTGAAGCTTTCTTT.

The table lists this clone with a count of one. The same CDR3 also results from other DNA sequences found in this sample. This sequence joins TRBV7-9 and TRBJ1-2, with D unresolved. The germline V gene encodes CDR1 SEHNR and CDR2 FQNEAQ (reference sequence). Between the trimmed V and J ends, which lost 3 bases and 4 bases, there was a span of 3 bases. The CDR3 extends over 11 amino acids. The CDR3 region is CASSFSYGYTF. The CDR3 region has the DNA TGTGCCAGCAGCTTCTCCTATGGCTACACCTTC.

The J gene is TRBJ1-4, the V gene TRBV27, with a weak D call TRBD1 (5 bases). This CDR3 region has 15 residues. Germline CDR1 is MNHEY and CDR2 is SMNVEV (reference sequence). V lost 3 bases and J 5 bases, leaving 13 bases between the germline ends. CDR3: CASSFGVQGNEKLFF. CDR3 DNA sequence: TGTGCCAGCAGTTTCGGAGTGCAGGGCAATGAAAAACTGTTTTTT.

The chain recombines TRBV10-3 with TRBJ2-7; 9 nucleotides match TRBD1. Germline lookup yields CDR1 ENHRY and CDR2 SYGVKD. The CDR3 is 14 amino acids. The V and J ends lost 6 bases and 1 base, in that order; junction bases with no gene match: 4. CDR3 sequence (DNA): TGTGCCATCAGCTCGGGACAGGGATCCTACGAGCAGTACTTC. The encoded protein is CAISSGQGSYEQYF.

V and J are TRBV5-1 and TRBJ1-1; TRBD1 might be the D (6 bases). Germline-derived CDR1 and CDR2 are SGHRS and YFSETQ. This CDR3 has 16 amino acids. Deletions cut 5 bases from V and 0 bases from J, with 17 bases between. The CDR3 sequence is CASRPEPTGLNTEAFF. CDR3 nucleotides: TGCGCCAGCAGACCAGAGCCTACAGGGCTGAACACTGAAGCTTTCTTT.